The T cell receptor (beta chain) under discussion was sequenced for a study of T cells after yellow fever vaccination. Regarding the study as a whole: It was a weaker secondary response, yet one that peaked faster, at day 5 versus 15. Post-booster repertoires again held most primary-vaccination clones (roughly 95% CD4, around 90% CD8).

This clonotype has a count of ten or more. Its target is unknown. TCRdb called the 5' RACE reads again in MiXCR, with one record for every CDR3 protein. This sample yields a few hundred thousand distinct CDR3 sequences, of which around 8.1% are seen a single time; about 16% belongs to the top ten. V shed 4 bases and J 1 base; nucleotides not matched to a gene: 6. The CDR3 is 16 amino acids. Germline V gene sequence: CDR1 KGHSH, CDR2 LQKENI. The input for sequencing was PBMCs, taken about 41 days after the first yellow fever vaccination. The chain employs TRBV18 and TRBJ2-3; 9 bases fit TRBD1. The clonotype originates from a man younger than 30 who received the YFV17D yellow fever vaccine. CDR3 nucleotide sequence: TGTGCCAGCTCACGGGACCGGGACAGGGGCACAGATACGCAGTATTTT. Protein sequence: CASSRDRDRGTDTQYF.